This TCR beta chain stems from a study of blood T cell repertoires in COVID-19. The repertoire was sequenced with immunoSEQ multiplex PCR; TCRdb's copy has only in-frame clones and lacks some. In the table there are over 200,000 clones, 70% to 90% of which are singletons. Trimming stripped 4 bases from V and 5 bases from J, with 18 bases between. This CDR3 has 16 amino acids. The sequence derives from a woman aged 30 to 39 with acute or convalescent COVID-19. The source material was peripheral blood. V gene TRBV5-3 combines with J gene TRBJ2-2, with D perhaps TRBD1 (6 bases). TRBV5-3 is placed among ORFs of uncertain function. The DNA for the CDR3 is TGTGCCAGAAGCACAAATATCAGGGGAAAAACCGGGGAGCTGTTTTTT. As protein: CARSTNIRGKTGELFF.